The next 30 T cell receptor beta chains were all read from a single sample in a study of breast tumors, draining lymph nodes, adjacent tissues. Using its own MiXCR run on the multiplex PCR reads, TCRdb lists one record per CDR3 protein. Among tens of thousands of distinct CDR3 sequences listed, 64% were seen once. Sequencing was carried out using tumor-adjacent breast tissue. The receptor set was obtained from a female donor with breast cancer. Some clones in this sample may be carry-over from other donors' samples.

This clonotype was detected many times. This chain connects TRBV20-1 to TRBJ2-2, with 7 bases aligning to TRBD1. V lost 2 bases, J lost 0 bases, and 9 bases stayed unmatched. Germline CDR1 DFQATT, CDR2 SNEGSKA (reference sequence). The CDR3 spans 17 residues. CDR3 amino acids: CSARKQGYGSNTGELFF. The CDR3, as DNA: TGCAGTGCTAGAAAACAGGGGTACGGCTCGAACACCGGGGAGCTGTTTTTT.

Comment on this clonotype: An end of the junction differs from the germline gene, which may be a read error. The CDR3 sequence: CSARLAGDTAELLF. CDR3 sequence (DNA): TGCAGTGCTAGACTAGCGGGGGACACCGCGGAGCTGCTTTTT. The rearrangement joins TRBV20-1 to TRBJ2-2, with 10 bases identical to TRBD2. The germline V gene has CDR1 DFQATT and CDR2 SNEGSKA (reference sequence). This CDR3 region has 14 residues.

The genes are TRBV7-8 and TRBJ2-7; 7 bases agree with TRBD1. In germline, CDR1 is SGHVS, CDR2 FQNEAQ. V trimming: 5 bases; J trimming: 4 bases; junction bases outside the gene matches: 8. The CDR3 sequence is 14 residues long. The CDR3 DNA reads TGTGCCAGCAGCACGGACAGGCCCACTTACGAGCAGTACTTC. It translates to CASSTDRPTYEQYF.

This chain uses TRBV7-2 with TRBJ2-3; D is possibly TRBD2 (5 bases). Germline loops: CDR1 SGHTA, CDR2 FQGNSA. The CDR3 is 14 amino acids. Trimming pared 5 bases from V and 2 bases from J, leaving 11 bases between. CDR3: CASSPRAFTDTQYF. The CDR3, as DNA: TGTGCCAGCAGCCCGCGGGCGTTCACAGATACGCAGTATTTT. The full variable domain, its missing parts supplied by reference TRBV7-2 and TRBJ2-3, is GAGVSQSPSNKVTEKGKDVELRCDPISGHTALYWYRQSLGQGLEFLIYFQGNSAPDKSGLPSDRFSAERTGGSVSTLTIQRTQQEDSAVYLCASSPRAFTDTQYFGPGTRLTVL.

J is TRBJ1-4 and V is TRBV2; possible D gene TRBD1, 5 bases. This CDR3 is 14 amino acids long. Germline V CDR1 and CDR2: SNHLY, FYNNEI. With 7 bases removed from V and 4 bases from J, the gap between germline ends came to 13 bases. CDR3 residues: CASIPSGDNEKLFF. CDR3 DNA sequence: TGTGCCAGCATTCCGTCGGGGGATAATGAAAAACTGTTTTTT.

The chain is built from TRBV29-1 and TRBJ1-5, with 8 bases aligning to TRBD1. The CDR3 runs 16 residues. Trimming at V came to 4 bases and at J to 6 bases, leaving 14 bases not matched to a gene. Germline CDR1 reads SQVTM; CDR2 reads ANQGSEA. The DNA of the CDR3 is TGCAGCGTTGTAGTATCCGGGACAGGAACCTCTCAGCCCCAGCATTTT. Translating it yields CSVVVSGTGTSQPQHF. The entire variable domain, with the rest obtained from reference TRBV29-1 and TRBJ1-5, is as follows: SAVISQKPSRDICQRGTSLTIQCQVDSQVTMMFWYRQQPGQSLTLIATANQGSEATYESGFVIDKFPISRPNLTFSTLTVSNMSPEDSSIYLCSVVVSGTGTSQPQHFGDGTRLSIL.

This clonotype came up a few times. This chain links TRBV2 with TRBJ2-7, with TRBD2 matching 7 bases. Trimming cost V 5 bases and J 4 bases; bases outside gene matches: 8. The CDR3 loop spans 14 amino acids. Germline V gene lookup returns CDR1 SNHLY and CDR2 FYNNEI. CDR3 loop: CASSLGPGGYEQYF. The CDR3 DNA reads as TGTGCCAGCAGTCTAGGGCCGGGGGGATACGAGCAGTACTTC.

The rearrangement uses TRBV2 and TRBJ2-3; 7 positions match TRBD2. In germline, CDR1 is SNHLY, CDR2 FYNNEI. This CDR3 comprises 15 residues. With V trimmed by 8 bases and J by 2 bases, 10 bases remained unmatched. The DNA of the CDR3 is TGTGCCAGCGACACCGGGGGGAGTCCCACAGATACGCAGTATTTT. Its protein is CASDTGGSPTDTQYF.

This clonotype was detected only a few times. V usage is TRBV5-1 and J usage is TRBJ2-7; D gene uncertain. Germline V gives CDR1 SGHRS, CDR2 YFSETQ. V was clipped by 3 bases and J by 4 bases, with 5 bases between them. CDR3 length: 11 amino acids. The CDR3 DNA reads TGCGCCAGCAGCTCAGCGTACGAGCAGTACTTC. Translating gives CASSSAYEQYF.

Comment on this clonotype: At one boundary the junction diverges from the germline segment, which might be a read error. The chain combines TRBV18 with TRBJ1-2; a possible D gene is TRBD1 (5 bases). CDR3 length: 13 amino acids. Germline CDR1 is KGHSH and CDR2 is LQKENI. The CDR3 DNA follows: TGTGCCAGCCCACCATCGGACACTAGAAGCTACACATTC. Encoded protein: CASPPSDTRSYTF.

About this clonotype itself: Its ends do not fully match the called genes, so a read error is possible. This chain links TRBV7-8 with TRBJ2-7; D not resolved. The CDR3 loop spans 15 amino acids. The germline V gene encodes CDR1 SGHVS and CDR2 FQNEAQ. CDR3 sequence: CASSLALGNPYEQHF. CDR3 in DNA: TGTGCCAGCAGCTTAGCGTTAGGAAACCCCTACGAGCAGCACTTC.

The chain joins TRBV16 to TRBJ2-3; TRBD1 matches at 8 bases. Germline loops: CDR1 KGHSY, CDR2 FQNENV. CDR3 size: 14 residues. The J segment lost 3 bases and the V segment lost 4 bases, leaving 3 bases of the junction unmatched. The CDR3 DNA follows: TGTGCCAGCAGCCTCGACAGGGGTACAGATACGCAGTATTTT. As protein: CASSLDRGTDTQYF.

The chain recombines TRBV7-9 with TRBJ2-1, with D possibly matching TRBD2 (7 bases). V was trimmed by 1 base and J by 9 bases, leaving 13 bases between them. Germline V gene data show CDR1 as SEHNR and CDR2 as FQNEAQ (reference sequence). This CDR3 is built from 14 residues. CDR3 nucleotides: TGTGCCAGCAGCTTAGTTGCGGGGGCAGGTGAGCAGTTCTTC. It is translated as CASSLVAGAGEQFF.

This clonotype is medium-sized by share. The chain joins TRBV2 to TRBJ2-7; 8 bases are a match to TRBD1. Per germline, CDR1 SNHLY and CDR2 FYNNEI. V shed 7 bases, J shed 0 bases, and the junction held 11 bases outside the gene matches. CDR3 size: 16 residues. CDR3 sequence: CASKKDRDGLSYEQYF. DNA for the CDR3: TGTGCCAGCAAAAAGGACAGGGACGGCCTCTCCTACGAGCAGTACTTC.

The chain employs TRBV30 and TRBJ1-2; D is perhaps TRBD1 (5 bases). Germline V CDR1 and CDR2: GTSNPN, SVGIG (reference sequence). With 5 bases removed from V and 6 bases from J, the gap between germline ends came to 16 bases. This CDR3 is 13 amino acids long. As DNA, the CDR3 is TGTGCCTGGGAATTCCGGGACTTCCATGGCTACACCTTC. This codes for CAWEFRDFHGYTF.

The V gene is TRBV6-1, the J gene TRBJ1-5; tentatively, D is TRBD1 (5 bases). This CDR3 region has 17 residues. Germline values: CDR1 MNHNS, CDR2 SASEGT. Trimming cost V 6 bases and J 7 bases, with 25 bases left between them. The DNA for the CDR3 is TGTGCCAGCAGGTCCGGGGCAGGCTTAGCCGTTAGGCAGCCCCAGCATTTT. Translation gives CASRSGAGLAVRQPQHF.

The rearrangement uses TRBV6-6 and TRBJ2-2, with a possible D match to TRBD1 (6 bases). Germline-derived CDR1 and CDR2 are MNHNY and SVGAGI (reference sequence). With 5 bases removed from V and 5 bases from J, the gap between germline ends came to 9 bases. This CDR3 region has 13 residues. This CDR3 is CASSTGLTGELFF. In nucleotides, the CDR3 is TGTGCCAGCAGTACAGGGTTAACCGGGGAGCTGTTTTTT.

This clonotype was found many times. With a much larger clone just one base away, this may be a read error. In DNA, the CDR3 is TGCGCCAGCAGCTTGGTCGGGCCCTCGACAGCCAGCACCGGGGAGCTGTTTTTT. Protein: CASSLVGPSTASTGELFF. The chain couples TRBV5-1 to TRBJ2-2; a weak D match, TRBD1 (5 bases). CDR1 and CDR2 (germline): SGHRS, YFSETQ. The CDR3 runs to 18 residues. V was clipped by 0 bases and J by 4 bases, with 19 bases between them. Supplemented by reference TRBV5-1 and TRBJ2-2, the full variable domain reads KAGVTQTPRYLIKTRGQQVTLSCSPISGHRSVSWYQQTPGQGLQFLFEYFSETQRNKGNFPGRFSGRQFSNSRSEMNVSTLELGDSALYLCASSLVGPSTASTGELFFGEGSRLTVL.

Ten or more counts support this clonotype. Possible read error: a much larger clone is one base away. V usage is TRBV20-1 and J usage is TRBJ2-5; D perhaps matches TRBD2 (6 bases). This CDR3 region has 12 residues. From germline, CDR1 is DFQATT and CDR2 SNEGSKA (reference sequence). DNA for the CDR3: TGCAGTGCTTGGGACTTACAAGAGACCCCGTACTTC. Its protein product is CSAWDLQETPYF.

This clonotype is categorized as medium-sized. This chain connects TRBV20-1 to TRBJ2-7; D is possibly TRBD1 (6 bases). Trimming shortened V by 1 base and J by 3 bases, and 10 bases separated the two germline ends. The CDR3 length is 13 residues. The germline V gene encodes CDR1 DFQATT and CDR2 SNEGSKA (reference sequence). CDR3 sequence (DNA): TGCAGTGCTAGAGGGGACACCAACTACGAGCAGTACTTC. Translated, it gives CSARGDTNYEQYF.

The CDR3 DNA follows: TGCAGCGCTGGGACAGTGGTTGATGGCTACACCTTC. Amino acid sequence: CSAGTVVDGYTF. The chain combines TRBV29-1 with TRBJ1-2; 7 bases are shared with TRBD1. This CDR3 has 12 residues. CDR1 and CDR2 (germline): SQVTM, ANQGSEA. J was trimmed by 6 bases and V by 7 bases; bases with no gene match: 8. The whole variable domain, remainder taken from reference TRBV29-1 and TRBJ1-2, is SAVISQKPSRDICQRGTSLTIQCQVDSQVTMMFWYRQQPGQSLTLIATANQGSEATYESGFVIDKFPISRPNLTFSTLTVSNMSPEDSSIYLCSAGTVVDGYTFGSGTRLTVV.

This sequence joins TRBV2 and TRBJ1-6, with D maybe TRBD1 (5 bases). Trimming shortened V by 7 bases and J by 4 bases, and 14 bases separated the two germline ends. CDR1 is SNHLY and CDR2 is FYNNEI in the germline V gene. CDR3 length: 15 amino acids. The CDR3, as DNA: TGTGCCAGCACCAGGGAGGTCGGGTATAATTCACCCCTCCACTTT. Encoded protein: CASTREVGYNSPLHF.

The CDR3 region is CASRHGTGNYGYTF. CDR3 DNA sequence: TGTGCCAGTCGACACGGGACAGGGAACTATGGCTACACCTTC. The gene calls are TRBV7-8 and TRBJ1-2; the match to TRBD1 covers 9 bases. Looked up from germline, CDR1 is SGHVS and CDR2 is FQNEAQ. The CDR3 totals 14 residues. V lost 9 bases, J lost 2 bases, and 7 bases stayed unmatched. Complete variable domain (other parts from reference TRBV7-8 and TRBJ1-2): GAGVSQSPRYKVAKRGQDVALRCDPISGHVSLFWYQQALGQGPEFLTYFQNEAQLDKSGLPSDRFFAERPEGSVSTLKIQRTQQEDSAVYLCASRHGTGNYGYTFGSGTRLTVV.

V usage is TRBV20-1 and J usage is TRBJ2-7, with TRBD2 identical over 13 bases. In germline, CDR1 is DFQATT, CDR2 SNEGSKA (reference sequence). After removal of 5 bases from V and 6 bases from J, the junction contained 10 bases not matched to a gene. This CDR3 has 15 residues. The DNA of the CDR3 is TGCAGTGCTCCGGGACTAGCGGGACCCTCGTCCGAGCAGTACTTC. This codes for CSAPGLAGPSSEQYF.

This clonotype has only one observation. This chain joins TRBV2 and TRBJ1-6, with 9 bases fitting TRBD1. The junction had 9 bases not matched to a gene; V was cut back by 11 bases and J by 10 bases. The CDR3 sequence is 13 residues long. Germline CDR1 and CDR2: SNHLY and FYNNEI. This CDR3 reads CAGTGGAGSPLHF. In DNA, the CDR3 is TGTGCCGGCACAGGGGGCGCGGGCTCACCCCTCCACTTT.

There are many counts of this clonotype. The J gene is TRBJ1-1, the V gene TRBV12-3 or TRBV12-4, with D possibly matching TRBD1 (5 bases). This CDR3 is built from 12 residues. Between the trimmed V and J ends, which lost 3 bases and 5 bases, there was a span of 7 bases. CDR3 sequence (DNA): TGTGCCAGCAGTTTCAGGGTGACTGAAGCTTTCTTT. Its translation is CASSFRVTEAFF.

The table lists this clonotype with a few counts. V and J are TRBV7-9 and TRBJ2-7; the D gene is possibly TRBD1 (6 bases). CDR3 length: 13 residues. Trimming took off 5 bases at V and 1 base at J, with 9 bases between the two ends. Germline assignment: CDR1 SEHNR and CDR2 FQNEAQ (reference sequence). CDR3 in DNA: TGTGCCAGCAGCCGGACAGCTTCCTACGAGCAGTACGTC. It is translated as CASSRTASYEQYV.

This clonotype has at least ten counts. The chain uses TRBV2 and TRBJ2-2; D perhaps matches TRBD1 (6 bases). Per germline, CDR1 SNHLY and CDR2 FYNNEI. Trimming took off 6 bases at V and 6 bases at J, with 14 bases between the two ends. The CDR3 covers 14 residues. The CDR3 DNA reads as TGTGCCAGCAGCTGGACAGTGGGCCCCGGGGAGCTGTTTTTT. Translating it yields CASSWTVGPGELFF.

The V gene is TRBV12-3 or TRBV12-4, the J gene TRBJ1-2; a weak D match, TRBD1 (6 bases). This CDR3 has 12 residues. V was cut by 5 bases and J by 7 bases, with 11 bases left in between. CDR3 sequence reads: CASSATGGGYTF. CDR3 sequence (DNA): TGTGCCAGCAGTGCGACAGGAGGTGGCTACACCTTC.

The V call is TRBV9, the J call TRBJ2-7; D may be TRBD1 (6 bases). This CDR3 is built from 13 residues. Trimming stripped 2 bases from V and 6 bases from J, with 12 bases between. The germline CDR1 and CDR2 sequences are SGDLS and YYNGEE. The CDR3 loop is CASSVVGASEQYF. The CDR3 DNA sequence: TGTGCCAGCAGCGTTGTGGGGGCGAGCGAGCAGTACTTC.